The following is a TCR beta chain sequence with its context. The CDR3 is 18 amino acids. The germline CDR1 and CDR2 sequences are LNHDA and SQIVND (reference sequence). Trimming took off 3 bases at V and 1 base at J, with 16 bases between the two ends. The sample originates from a study of blood T cell repertoires in COVID-19. Study overall: Recovered participants had two consecutive negative NP/OP PCR tests, healthcare professional clearance, or symptom resolution. There were acute and convalescent COVID-19 samples, and they came from the United States, Italy and Spain.

Profiling relied on immunoSEQ multiplex PCR, and the TCRdb table lists in-frame clones only, not all of them. The profile shows roughly 150,000 clones, around 79% of them singletons. Source material: PBMCs or T cells enriched from blood (not recorded which). The source of this sequence is a woman in her seventies in a cohort exposed to, infected with or recovered from COVID-19 (not recorded which). The chain recombines TRBV19 with TRBJ2-6; D uncertain. CDR3 residues: CASSIVDMGSSGANVLTF. CDR3 nucleotides: TGTGCCAGTAGTATTGTGGATATGGGCAGTTCTGGGGCCAACGTCCTGACTTTC.